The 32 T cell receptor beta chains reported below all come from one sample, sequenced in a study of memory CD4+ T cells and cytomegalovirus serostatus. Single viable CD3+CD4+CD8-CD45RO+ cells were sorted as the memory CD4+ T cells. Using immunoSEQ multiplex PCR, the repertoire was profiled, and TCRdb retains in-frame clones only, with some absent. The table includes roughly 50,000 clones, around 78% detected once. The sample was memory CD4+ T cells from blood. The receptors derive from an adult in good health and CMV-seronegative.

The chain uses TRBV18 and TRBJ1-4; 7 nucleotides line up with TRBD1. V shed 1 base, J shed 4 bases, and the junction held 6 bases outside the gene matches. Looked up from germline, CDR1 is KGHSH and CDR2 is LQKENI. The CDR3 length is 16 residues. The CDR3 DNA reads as TGTGCCAGCTCACCACAGATGGGACAGCGTAATGAAAAACTGTTTTTT. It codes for CASSPQMGQRNEKLFF.

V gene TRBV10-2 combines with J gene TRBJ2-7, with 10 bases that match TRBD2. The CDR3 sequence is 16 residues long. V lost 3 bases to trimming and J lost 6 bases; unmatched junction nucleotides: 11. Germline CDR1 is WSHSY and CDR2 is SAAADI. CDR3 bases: TGCGCCAGCAGTGATTTAGTGCTAGCGGGAGTAGGCGAGCAGTACTTC. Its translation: CASSDLVLAGVGEQYF.

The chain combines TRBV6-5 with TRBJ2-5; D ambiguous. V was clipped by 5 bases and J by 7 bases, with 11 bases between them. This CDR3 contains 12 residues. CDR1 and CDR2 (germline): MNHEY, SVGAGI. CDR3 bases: TGTGCCAGCAGTGAAAACGAAGGGACCCAGTACTTC. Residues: CASSENEGTQYF.

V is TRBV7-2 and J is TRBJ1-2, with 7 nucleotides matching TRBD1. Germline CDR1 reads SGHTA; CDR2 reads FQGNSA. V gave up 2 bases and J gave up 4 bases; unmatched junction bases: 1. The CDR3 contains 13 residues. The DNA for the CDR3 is TGTGCCAGCAGCTTACCAGGGGGCTATGGCTACACCTTC. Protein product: CASSLPGGYGYTF.

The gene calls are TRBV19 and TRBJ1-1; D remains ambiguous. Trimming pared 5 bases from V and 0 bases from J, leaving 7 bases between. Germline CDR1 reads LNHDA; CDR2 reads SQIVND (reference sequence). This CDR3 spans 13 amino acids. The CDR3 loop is CASSFNLNTEAFF. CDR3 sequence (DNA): TGTGCCAGTAGTTTCAATCTGAACACTGAAGCTTTCTTT.

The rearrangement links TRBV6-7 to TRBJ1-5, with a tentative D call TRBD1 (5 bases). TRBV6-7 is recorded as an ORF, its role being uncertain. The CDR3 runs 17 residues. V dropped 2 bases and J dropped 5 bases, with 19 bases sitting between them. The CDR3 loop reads CASSYHRDVRRDQPQHF. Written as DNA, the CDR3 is TGTGCCAGCAGTTACCATCGGGACGTCCGTCGGGATCAGCCCCAGCATTTT.

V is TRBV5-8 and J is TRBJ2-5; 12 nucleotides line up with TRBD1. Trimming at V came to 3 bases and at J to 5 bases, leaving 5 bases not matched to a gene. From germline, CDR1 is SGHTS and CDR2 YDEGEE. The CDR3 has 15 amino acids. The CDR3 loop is CASSWGQGAEETQYF. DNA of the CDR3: TGTGCCAGCAGCTGGGGACAGGGGGCGGAGGAGACCCAGTACTTC.

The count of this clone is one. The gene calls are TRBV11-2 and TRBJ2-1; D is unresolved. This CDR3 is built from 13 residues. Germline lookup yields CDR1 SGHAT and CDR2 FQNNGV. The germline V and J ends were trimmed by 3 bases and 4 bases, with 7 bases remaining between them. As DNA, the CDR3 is TGTGCCAGCAGCTTCGAGCATTACAATGAGCAGTTCTTC. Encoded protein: CASSFEHYNEQFF.

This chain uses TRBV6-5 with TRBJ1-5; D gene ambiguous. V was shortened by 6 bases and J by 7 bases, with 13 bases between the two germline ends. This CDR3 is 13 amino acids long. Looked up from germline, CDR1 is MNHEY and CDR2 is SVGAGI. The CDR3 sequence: CASRYSWRQPQHF. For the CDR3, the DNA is TGTGCCAGCAGATATTCCTGGAGGCAGCCCCAGCATTTT.

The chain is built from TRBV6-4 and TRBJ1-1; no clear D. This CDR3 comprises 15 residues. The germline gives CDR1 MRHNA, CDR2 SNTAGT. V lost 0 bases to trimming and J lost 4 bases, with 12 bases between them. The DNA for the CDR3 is TGTGCCAGCAGTGACTCCCCGGGCCAAGGCACTGAAGCTTTCTTT. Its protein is CASSDSPGQGTEAFF.

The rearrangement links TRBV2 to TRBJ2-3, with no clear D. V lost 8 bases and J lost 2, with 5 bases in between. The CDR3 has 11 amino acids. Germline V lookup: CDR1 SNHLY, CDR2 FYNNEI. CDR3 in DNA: TGTGCCAGCGGAAACACAGATACGCAGTATTTT. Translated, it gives CASGNTDTQYF.

CDR3 protein: CASSQAGQATNEKLFF. In nucleotides, the CDR3 is TGCGCCAGCAGCCAAGCCGGACAGGCAACTAATGAAAAACTGTTTTTT. V gene TRBV4-1 combines with J gene TRBJ1-4; 7 bases match TRBD1. V lost 1 base and J lost 0; bases outside the gene matches: 2. The CDR3 is 16 residues long. From germline, CDR1 is MGHRA and CDR2 YSYEKL.

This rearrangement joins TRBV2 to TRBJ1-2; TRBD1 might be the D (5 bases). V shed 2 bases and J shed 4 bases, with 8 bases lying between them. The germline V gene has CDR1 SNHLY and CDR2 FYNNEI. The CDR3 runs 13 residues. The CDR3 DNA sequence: TGTGCCAGCAGTGAAAGGGGCTTCTATGGCTACACCTTC. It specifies CASSERGFYGYTF.

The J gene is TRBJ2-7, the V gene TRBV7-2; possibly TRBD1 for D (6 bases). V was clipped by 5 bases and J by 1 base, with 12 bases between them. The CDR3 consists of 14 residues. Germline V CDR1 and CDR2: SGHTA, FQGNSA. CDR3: CASSGDKTSYEQYF. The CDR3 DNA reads TGTGCCAGCAGCGGGGACAAAACGTCCTACGAGCAGTACTTC.

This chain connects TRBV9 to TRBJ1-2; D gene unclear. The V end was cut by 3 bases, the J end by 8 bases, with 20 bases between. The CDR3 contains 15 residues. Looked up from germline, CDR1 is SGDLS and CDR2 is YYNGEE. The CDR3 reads CASSDEKNPFPGYTF. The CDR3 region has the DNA TGTGCCAGCAGCGACGAGAAGAACCCCTTTCCGGGCTACACCTTC.

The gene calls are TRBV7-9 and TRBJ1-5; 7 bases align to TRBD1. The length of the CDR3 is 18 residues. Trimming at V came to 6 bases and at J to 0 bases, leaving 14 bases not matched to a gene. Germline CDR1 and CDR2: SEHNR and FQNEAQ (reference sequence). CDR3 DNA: TGTGCCAGCAGTCCCCCGGGACAGAGATTTTATAGCAATCAGCCCCAGCATTTT. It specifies CASSPPGQRFYSNQPQHF.

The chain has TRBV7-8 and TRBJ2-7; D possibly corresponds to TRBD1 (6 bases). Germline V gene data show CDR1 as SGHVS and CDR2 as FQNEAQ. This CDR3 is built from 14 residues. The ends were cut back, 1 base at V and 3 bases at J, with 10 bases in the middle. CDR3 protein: CASSLVGRGYEQYF. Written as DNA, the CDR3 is TGTGCCAGCAGCTTAGTGGGCAGGGGCTACGAGCAGTACTTC. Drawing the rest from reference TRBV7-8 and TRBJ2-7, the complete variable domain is GAGVSQSPRYKVAKRGQDVALRCDPISGHVSLFWYQQALGQGPEFLTYFQNEAQLDKSGLPSDRFFAERPEGSVSTLKIQRTQQEDSAVYLCASSLVGRGYEQYFGPGTRLTVT.

In DNA, the CDR3 is TGCGCCAGCAGCCAAGTTCGAAATGAAAAACTGTTTTTT. This gives the protein CASSQVRNEKLFF. The gene calls are TRBV4-1 and TRBJ1-4; D ambiguous. The germline V gene encodes CDR1 MGHRA and CDR2 YSYEKL. V was trimmed by 1 base and J by 5 bases, leaving 5 bases between them. The CDR3 spans 13 residues.

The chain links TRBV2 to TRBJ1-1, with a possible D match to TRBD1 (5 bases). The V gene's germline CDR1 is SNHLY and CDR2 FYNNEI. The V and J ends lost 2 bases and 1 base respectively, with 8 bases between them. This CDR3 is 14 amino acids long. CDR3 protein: CASSEYGGNTEAFF. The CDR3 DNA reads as TGTGCCAGCAGTGAATACGGGGGGAACACTGAAGCTTTCTTT.

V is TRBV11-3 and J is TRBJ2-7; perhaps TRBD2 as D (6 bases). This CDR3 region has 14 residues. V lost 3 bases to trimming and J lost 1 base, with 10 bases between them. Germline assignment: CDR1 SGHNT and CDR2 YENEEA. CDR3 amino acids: CASSFGGGSYEQYF. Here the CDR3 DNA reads TGTGCCAGCAGCTTTGGGGGAGGATCCTACGAGCAGTACTTC.

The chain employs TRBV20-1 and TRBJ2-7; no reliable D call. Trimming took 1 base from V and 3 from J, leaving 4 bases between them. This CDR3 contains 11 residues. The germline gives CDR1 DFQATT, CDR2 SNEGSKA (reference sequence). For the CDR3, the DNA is TGCAGTGCTAGAGGGGGCTACGAGCAGTACTTC. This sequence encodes CSARGGYEQYF.

DNA of the CDR3: TGTGCCAGCAGCTTGGACAGGATACAAGCTTTCTTT. Translating it yields CASSLDRIQAFF. The V and J genes are TRBV5-4 and TRBJ1-1; D possibly corresponds to TRBD1 (5 bases). The CDR3 is 12 residues long. Trimming stripped 0 bases from V and 9 bases from J, with 9 bases between. CDR1 SGHNT and CDR2 YYREEE come from the germline V gene (reference sequence).

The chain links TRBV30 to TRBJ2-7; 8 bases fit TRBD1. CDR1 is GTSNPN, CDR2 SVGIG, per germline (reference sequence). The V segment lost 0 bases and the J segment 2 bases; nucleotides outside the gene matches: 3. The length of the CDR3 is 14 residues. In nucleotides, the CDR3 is TGTGCCTGGAGTGTGGCCAGGGGGCCCTACGAGCAGTACTTC. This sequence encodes CAWSVARGPYEQYF. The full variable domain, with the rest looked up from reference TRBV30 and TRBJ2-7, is SQTIHQWPATLVQPVGSPLSLECTVEGTSNPNLYWYRQAAGRGLQLLFYSVGIGQISSEVPQNLSASRPQDRQFILSSKKLLLSDSGFYLCAWSVARGPYEQYFGPGTRLTVT.

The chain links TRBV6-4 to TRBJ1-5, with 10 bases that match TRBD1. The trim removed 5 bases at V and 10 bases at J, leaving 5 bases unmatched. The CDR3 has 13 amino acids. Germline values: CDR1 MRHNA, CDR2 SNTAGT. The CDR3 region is CASSQGQGFPQHF. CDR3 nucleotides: TGTGCCAGCAGTCAGGGACAGGGGTTTCCCCAGCATTTT.

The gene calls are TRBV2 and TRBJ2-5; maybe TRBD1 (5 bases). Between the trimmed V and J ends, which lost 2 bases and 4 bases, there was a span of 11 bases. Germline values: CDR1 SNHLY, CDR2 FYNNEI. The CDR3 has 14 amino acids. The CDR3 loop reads CASSEFGASETQYF. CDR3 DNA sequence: TGTGCCAGCAGTGAATTTGGGGCCTCAGAGACCCAGTACTTC.

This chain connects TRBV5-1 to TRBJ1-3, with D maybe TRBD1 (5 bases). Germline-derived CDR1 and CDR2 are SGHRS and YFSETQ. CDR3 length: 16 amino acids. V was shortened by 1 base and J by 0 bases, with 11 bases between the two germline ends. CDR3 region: CASSLTGEGSGNTIYF. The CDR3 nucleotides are TGCGCCAGCAGCTTGACAGGAGAGGGCTCTGGAAACACCATATATTTT.

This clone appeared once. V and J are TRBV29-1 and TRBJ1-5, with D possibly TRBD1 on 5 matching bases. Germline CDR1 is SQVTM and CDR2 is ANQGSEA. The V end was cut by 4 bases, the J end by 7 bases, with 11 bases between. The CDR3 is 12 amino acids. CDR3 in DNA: TGCAGCGTTGCGGGGGTAGGACAGCCCCAGCATTTT. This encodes CSVAGVGQPQHF.

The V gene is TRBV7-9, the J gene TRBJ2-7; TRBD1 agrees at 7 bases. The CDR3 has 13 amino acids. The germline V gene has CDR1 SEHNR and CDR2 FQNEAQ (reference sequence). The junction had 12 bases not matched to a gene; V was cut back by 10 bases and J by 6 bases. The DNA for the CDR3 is TGTGCCACCGTCGGACCAGGGGGAATCGAGCAGTACTTC. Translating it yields CATVGPGGIEQYF.

The CDR3 reads CASSWPGNEQFF. The CDR3 DNA follows: TGCGCCAGCAGCTGGCCCGGGAATGAGCAGTTCTTC. This rearrangement joins TRBV5-1 to TRBJ2-1; no clear D gene. Looked up from germline, CDR1 is SGHRS and CDR2 is YFSETQ. The CDR3 length is 12 residues. V lost 3 bases, J lost 7 bases, and 8 bases lay in between.

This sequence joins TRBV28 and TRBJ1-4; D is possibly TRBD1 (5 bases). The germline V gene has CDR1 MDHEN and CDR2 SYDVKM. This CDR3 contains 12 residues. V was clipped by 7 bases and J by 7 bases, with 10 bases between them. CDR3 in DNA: TGTGCCAGCAACGACAGTGGTGAAAAACTGTTTTTT. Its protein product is CASNDSGEKLFF. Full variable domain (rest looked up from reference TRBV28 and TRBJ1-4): DVKVTQSSRYLVKRTGEKVFLECVQDMDHENMFWYRQDPGLGLRLIYFSYDVKMKEKGDIPEGYSVSREKKERFSLILESASTNQTSMYLCASNDSGEKLFFGSGTQLSVL.

CDR3 in amino acids: CASSLGFGAFF. For the CDR3, the DNA is TGTGCCAGCAGTTTGGGGTTTGGGGCTTTCTTT. The chain combines TRBV28 with TRBJ1-1; D call uncertain. Per the germline V gene, CDR1 is MDHEN and CDR2 is SYDVKM. V lost 3 bases and J 11 bases, leaving 10 bases between the germline ends. CDR3 length: 11 amino acids.

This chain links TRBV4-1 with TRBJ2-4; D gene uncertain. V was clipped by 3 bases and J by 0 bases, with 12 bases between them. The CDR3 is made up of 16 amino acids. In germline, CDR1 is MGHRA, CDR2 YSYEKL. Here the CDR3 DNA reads TGCGCCAGCAGCCATGTAGGATATCTAGCCAAAAACATTCAGTACTTC. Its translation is CASSHVGYLAKNIQYF.